A selection of T cell receptor beta chains follows, all from one sample in a study of graft-versus-host responses after intestinal transplantation. TCRdb's table, derived via immunoSEQ multiplex PCR, lists solely in-frame clones and lacks some. The sample shows under 100,000 clones, 80% to 95% of them seen only once. Antigens of these TCRs are unknown. The sequenced sample was unstimulated CD8+ T cells sorted from spleen or lymph node cells, obtained before transplant. These TCRs come from a human donor who was the organ donor for an intestinal transplant. CDR3s include the opening cysteine and the closing phenylalanine or tryptophan. The size entry is marked missing in some rows and otherwise reads once, few, many or a size class.

>few|TRBV2|TRBJ1-2
CASNGAGAEAYGYTF
>-|TRBV7-2|TRBJ2-1
CASSLDSGGTSYSYNEQFF
>-|TRBV4-2|TRBJ2-1
CASSQLAGEQFF
>-|TRBV7-2|TRBJ2-3
CASSPRLAGNLLDTQYF
>-|TRBV28|TRBJ2-6
CASSCLRGESGANVLTF
>-|TRBV6-5|TRBJ1-1
CASSYSEGAAFF
>-|TRBV7-6|TRBJ1-2
CASGPRDSDGYTF
>once|TRBV5-4|TRBJ2-3
CASSLVGTSGRGVADTQYF
>-|TRBV5-6|TRBJ1-4
CASSRSPGEEKLFF
>-|TRBV6-1|TRBJ1-2
CASSEAPGNYGYTF
>-|TRBV6-5|TRBJ2-1
CASSATSVYEQFF
>-|TRBV11-3|TRBJ2-2
CASSFGLRRGGRYTGELFF
>-|TRBV27|TRBJ1-2
CASNNQGAGNGYTF
>-|TRBV4-1|TRBJ2-3
CASSQLTGGTDTQYF
>once|TRBV29-1|TRBJ1-1
CSGRQGARSEAFF
>-|TRBV19|TRBJ1-2
CASSILAGAYGYTF
>-|TRBV7-8|TRBJ2-5
CASSSDTGGETQYF
>-|TRBV18|TRBJ2-7
CASSPTGEQYF
>-|TRBV13|TRBJ1-5
CASSFGDQPQHF
>-|TRBV9|TRBJ2-3
CASSISGGATDTQYF
>few|TRBV4-1|TRBJ2-7
CASSPIGGSYEQYF
>-|TRBV6-5|TRBJ2-3
CASSYPGRGVTDTQYF
>-|TRBV28|TRBJ1-1
CASSFMADSPNTEAFF
>-|TRBV6-1|TRBJ2-7
CASRTGNYEQYF
>-|TRBV11-3|TRBJ1-1
CASSLGALGYTEAFF
>-|TRBV28|TRBJ2-1
CASSLLVPRQWNEQFF
>-|TRBV2|TRBJ2-7
CASTPLRWEQYF
>-|TRBV11-2|TRBJ2-7
CASSLPLSEGNYEQYF
>-|TRBV4-1|TRBJ2-2
CASSQDNPGSDGELFF
>-|TRBV27|TRBJ2-7
CASSAADRGEQYF
>-|TRBV28|TRBJ2-5
CASTSRPFGRGFLETQYF
>-|TRBV7-9|TRBJ2-1
CASSLEQGGLRGREQFF
>once|TRBV27|TRBJ1-5
CASSPVGGNQPQHF
>few|TRBV5-6|TRBJ2-7
CASSPGTGRYEQYF
>once|TRBV19|TRBJ1-1
CASRWTATTEAFF
>-|TRBV19|TRBJ1-6
CASSRGQGISPLHF
>few|TRBV6-5|TRBJ1-2
CATGNDYGYTF
>-|TRBV6-1|TRBJ2-2
CASSERGGAGELFF
>-|TRBV5-4|TRBJ1-2
CASSPSRPATGQNYGYTF
>-|TRBV14|TRBJ1-1
CASNQQGMNTEAFF
>-|TRBV6-1|TRBJ2-1
CASSESVTTYNEQFF
>-|TRBV29-1|TRBJ2-7
CSVEVDRGRSYEQYF
>once|TRBV5-1|TRBJ2-7
CASSLTGGDYEQYF
>-|TRBV7-6|TRBJ2-1
CASSLGAGYNEQFF
>-|TRBV7-8|TRBJ1-5
CASSLAQYAGQREPQHF
>-|TRBV18|TRBJ1-5
CASSPLPRGPQHF
>-|TRBV11-2|TRBJ2-1
CASSLLGASAYNEQFF